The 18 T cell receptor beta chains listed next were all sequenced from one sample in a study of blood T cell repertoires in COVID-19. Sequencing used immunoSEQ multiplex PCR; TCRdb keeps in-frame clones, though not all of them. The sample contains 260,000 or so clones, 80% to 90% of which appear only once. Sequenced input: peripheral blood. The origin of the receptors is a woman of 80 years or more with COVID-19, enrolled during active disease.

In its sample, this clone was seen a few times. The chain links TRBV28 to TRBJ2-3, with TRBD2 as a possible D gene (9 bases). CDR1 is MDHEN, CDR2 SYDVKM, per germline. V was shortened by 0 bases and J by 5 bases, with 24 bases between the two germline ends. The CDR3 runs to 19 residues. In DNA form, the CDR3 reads TGTGCCAGCAGTTTATGGCAGGGGGCCAGTAGCGGGAGAATAGATACGCAGTATTTT. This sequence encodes CASSLWQGASSGRIDTQYF.

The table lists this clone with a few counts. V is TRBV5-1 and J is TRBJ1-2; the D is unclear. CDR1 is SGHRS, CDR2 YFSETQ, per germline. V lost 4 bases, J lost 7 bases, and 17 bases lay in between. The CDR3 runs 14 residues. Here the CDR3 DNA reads TGCGCCAGCAGCGAACGGGTTAAGGAGGGTGGCTACACCTTC. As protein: CASSERVKEGGYTF.

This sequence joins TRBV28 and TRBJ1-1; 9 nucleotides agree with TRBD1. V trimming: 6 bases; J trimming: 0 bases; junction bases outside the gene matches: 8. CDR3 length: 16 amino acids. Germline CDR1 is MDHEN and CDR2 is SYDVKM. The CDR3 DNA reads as TGTGCCAGCAGGACTCCGGGACAGGGTATGAACACTGAAGCTTTCTTT. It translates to CASRTPGQGMNTEAFF.

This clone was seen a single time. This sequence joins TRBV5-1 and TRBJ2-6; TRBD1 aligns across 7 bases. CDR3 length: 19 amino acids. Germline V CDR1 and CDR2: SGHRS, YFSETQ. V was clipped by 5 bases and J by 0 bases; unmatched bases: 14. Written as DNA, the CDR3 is TGCGCCAGCAGGTTGCTCCCGGGACAGCTAGACTCTGGGGCCAACGTCCTGACTTTC. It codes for CASRLLPGQLDSGANVLTF.

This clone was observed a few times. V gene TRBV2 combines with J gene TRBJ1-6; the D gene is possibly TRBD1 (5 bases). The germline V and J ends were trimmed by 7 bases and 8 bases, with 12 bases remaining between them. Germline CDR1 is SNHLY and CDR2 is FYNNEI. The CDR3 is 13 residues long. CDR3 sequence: CASTRQSYSPLHF. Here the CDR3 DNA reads TGTGCCAGCACTAGACAGTCCTATTCACCCCTCCACTTT.

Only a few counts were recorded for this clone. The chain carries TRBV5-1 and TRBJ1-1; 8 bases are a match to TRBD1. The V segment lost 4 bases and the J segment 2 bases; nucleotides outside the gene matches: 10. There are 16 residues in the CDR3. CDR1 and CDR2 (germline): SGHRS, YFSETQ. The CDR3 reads CASSLSPGQGNTEAFF. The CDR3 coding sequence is TGCGCCAGCAGCCTATCCCCTGGACAGGGAAACACTGAAGCTTTCTTT.

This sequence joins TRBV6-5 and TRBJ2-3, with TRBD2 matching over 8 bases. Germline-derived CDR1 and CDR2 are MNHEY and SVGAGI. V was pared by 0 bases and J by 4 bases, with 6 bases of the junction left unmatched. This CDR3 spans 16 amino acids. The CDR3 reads CASSYSTAGGADTQYF. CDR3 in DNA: TGTGCCAGCAGTTACTCGACGGCGGGGGGCGCAGATACGCAGTATTTT.

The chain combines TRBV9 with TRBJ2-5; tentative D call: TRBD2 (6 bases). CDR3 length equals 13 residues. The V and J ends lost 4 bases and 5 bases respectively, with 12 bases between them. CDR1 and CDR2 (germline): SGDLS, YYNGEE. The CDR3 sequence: CASSPGVWETQYF. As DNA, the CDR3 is TGTGCCAGCAGCCCGGGGGTTTGGGAGACCCAGTACTTC.

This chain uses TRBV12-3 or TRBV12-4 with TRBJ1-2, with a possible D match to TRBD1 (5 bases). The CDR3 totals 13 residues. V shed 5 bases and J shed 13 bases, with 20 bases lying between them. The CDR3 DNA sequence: TGTGCCAGCAGTCCCGACAGCGTACTAACTTGCACCTTC. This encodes CASSPDSVLTCTF.

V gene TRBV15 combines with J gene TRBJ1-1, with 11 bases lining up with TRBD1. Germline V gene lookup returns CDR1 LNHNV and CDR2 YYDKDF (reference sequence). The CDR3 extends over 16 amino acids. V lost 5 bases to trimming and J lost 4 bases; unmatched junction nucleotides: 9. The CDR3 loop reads CATSRPRGTGGTEAFF. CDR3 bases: TGTGCCACCAGCCGCCCCCGGGGGACAGGGGGCACTGAAGCTTTCTTT.

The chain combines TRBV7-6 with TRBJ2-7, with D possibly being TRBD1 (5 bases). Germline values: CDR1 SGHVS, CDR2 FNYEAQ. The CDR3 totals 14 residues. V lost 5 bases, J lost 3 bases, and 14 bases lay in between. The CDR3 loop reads CASSPRVFGYEQYF. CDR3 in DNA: TGTGCCAGCAGCCCCAGGGTTTTTGGCTACGAGCAGTACTTC. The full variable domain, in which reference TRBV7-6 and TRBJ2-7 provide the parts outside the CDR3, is GAGVSQSPRYKVTKRGQDVALRCDPISGHVSLYWYRQALGQGPEFLTYFNYEAQQDKSGLPNDRFSAERPEGSISTLTIQRTEQRDSAMYRCASSPRVFGYEQYFGPGTRLTVT.

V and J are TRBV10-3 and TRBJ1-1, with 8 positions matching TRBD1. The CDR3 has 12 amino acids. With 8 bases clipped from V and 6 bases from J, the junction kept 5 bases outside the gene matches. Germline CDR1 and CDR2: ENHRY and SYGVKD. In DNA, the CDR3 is TGTGCCATCGGCAGGGGGCTTTCTGAAGCTTTCTTT. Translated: CAIGRGLSEAFF.

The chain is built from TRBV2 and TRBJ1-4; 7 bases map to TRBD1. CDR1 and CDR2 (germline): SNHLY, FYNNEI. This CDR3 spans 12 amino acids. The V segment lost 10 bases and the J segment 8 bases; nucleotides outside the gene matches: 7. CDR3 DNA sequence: TGTGCCACGGGACAGCGAAAAGAAAAACTGTTTTTT. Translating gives CATGQRKEKLFF.

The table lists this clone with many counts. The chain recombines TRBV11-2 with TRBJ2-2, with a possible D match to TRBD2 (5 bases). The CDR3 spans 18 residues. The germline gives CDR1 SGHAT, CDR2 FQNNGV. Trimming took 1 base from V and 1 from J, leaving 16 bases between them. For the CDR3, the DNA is TGTGCCAGCAGCTTAGTTCGCCGCTCAACTAGGAACACCGGGGAGCTGTTTTTT. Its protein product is CASSLVRRSTRNTGELFF.

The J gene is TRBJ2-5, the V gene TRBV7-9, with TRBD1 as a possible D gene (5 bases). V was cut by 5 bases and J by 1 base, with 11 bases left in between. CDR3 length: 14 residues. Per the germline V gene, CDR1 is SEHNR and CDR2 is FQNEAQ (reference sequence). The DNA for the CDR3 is TGTGCCAGCAGCGACAGAGCCCTCCAAGAGACCCAGTACTTC. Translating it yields CASSDRALQETQYF.

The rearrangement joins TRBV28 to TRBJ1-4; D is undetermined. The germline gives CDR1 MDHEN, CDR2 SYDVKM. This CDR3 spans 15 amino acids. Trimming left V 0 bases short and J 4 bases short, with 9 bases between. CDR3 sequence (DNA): TGTGCCAGCAGTTTATGGACGGGTAATAATGAAAAACTGTTTTTT. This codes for CASSLWTGNNEKLFF.

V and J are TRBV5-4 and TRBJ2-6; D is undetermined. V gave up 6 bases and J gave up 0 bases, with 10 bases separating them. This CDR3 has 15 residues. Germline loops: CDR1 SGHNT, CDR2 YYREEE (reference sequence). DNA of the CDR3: TGTGCCAGCACCTTAAGCATCTCTGGGGCCAACGTCCTGACTTTC. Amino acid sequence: CASTLSISGANVLTF.

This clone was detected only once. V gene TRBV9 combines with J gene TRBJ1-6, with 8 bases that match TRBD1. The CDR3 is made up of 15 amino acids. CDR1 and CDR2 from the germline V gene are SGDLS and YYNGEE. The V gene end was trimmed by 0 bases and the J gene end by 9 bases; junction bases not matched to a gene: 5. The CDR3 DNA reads TGTGCCAGCAGCGTAGATCCAGGGGGCCGTTCACCCCTCCACTTT. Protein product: CASSVDPGGRSPLHF.